The clone carrying this T cell receptor beta chain occurred many times. Its antigen is unidentified. Trimming took off 6 bases at V and 11 bases at J, with 19 bases between the two ends. Germline V gene sequence: CDR1 MNHEY, CDR2 SVGAGI. This CDR3 contains 13 residues. This sample was taken from a study of T cells after yellow fever vaccination. Using its own MiXCR run on the 5' RACE reads, TCRdb lists one record per CDR3 protein. The table lists roughly 140,000 distinct CDR3 sequences, about 7.7% of them singletons, with 0.73% in the top ten. Study results and caveats: Contamination of FACS-sorted repertoires by abundant clonotypes from the bulk population could occur.

This rearrangement joins TRBV6-5 to TRBJ1-1; perhaps TRBD1 as D (5 bases). This TCR came from a man aged 25-40 years who received the YFV17D yellow fever vaccine. The sequenced sample was CD4+ T cells sorted from PBMCs, obtained 5 days after the yellow fever booster vaccination. Written as DNA, the CDR3 is TGTGCCAGCAGCCCTATGGCGGGGGATGGGGCTTTCTTT. Translation gives CASSPMAGDGAFF.